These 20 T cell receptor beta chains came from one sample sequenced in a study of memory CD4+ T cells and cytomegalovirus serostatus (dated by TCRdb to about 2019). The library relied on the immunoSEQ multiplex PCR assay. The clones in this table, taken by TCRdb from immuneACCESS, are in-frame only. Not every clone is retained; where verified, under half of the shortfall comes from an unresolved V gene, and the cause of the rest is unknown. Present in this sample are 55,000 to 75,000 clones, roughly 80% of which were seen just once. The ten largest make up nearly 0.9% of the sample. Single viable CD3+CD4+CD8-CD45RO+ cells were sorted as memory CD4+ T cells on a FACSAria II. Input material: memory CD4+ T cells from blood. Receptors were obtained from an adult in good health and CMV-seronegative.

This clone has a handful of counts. CDR3 region: CSVDPLRVINQPQHF. The CDR3 coding sequence is TGCAGCGTTGATCCTTTGCGGGTGATCAATCAGCCCCAGCATTTT. The V gene is TRBV29-1, the J gene TRBJ1-5; D uncertain. The CDR3 contains 15 residues. Germline CDR1 and CDR2: SQVTM and ANQGSEA. V shed 3 bases and J shed 3 bases, with 15 bases lying between them.

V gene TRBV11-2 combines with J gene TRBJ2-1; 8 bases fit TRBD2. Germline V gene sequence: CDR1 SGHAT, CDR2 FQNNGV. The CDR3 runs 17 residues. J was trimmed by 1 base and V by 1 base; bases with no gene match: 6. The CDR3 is CASSLGLLAVSYNEQFF. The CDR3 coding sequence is TGTGCCAGCAGCTTAGGGCTACTAGCGGTTTCCTACAATGAGCAGTTCTTC.

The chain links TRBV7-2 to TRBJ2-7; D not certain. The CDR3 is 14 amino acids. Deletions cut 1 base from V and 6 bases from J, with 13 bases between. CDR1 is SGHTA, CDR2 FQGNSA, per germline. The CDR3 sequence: CASSLGPEPGEQYF. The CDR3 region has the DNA TGTGCCAGCAGCTTAGGTCCGGAGCCAGGCGAGCAGTACTTC.

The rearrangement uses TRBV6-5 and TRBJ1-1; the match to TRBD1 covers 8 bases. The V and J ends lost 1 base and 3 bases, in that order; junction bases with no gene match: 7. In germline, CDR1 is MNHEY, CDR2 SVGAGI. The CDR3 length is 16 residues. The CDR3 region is CASSYYTGGRDTEAFF. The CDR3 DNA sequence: TGTGCCAGCAGTTACTACACAGGGGGAAGGGACACTGAAGCTTTCTTT.

The CDR3 region has the DNA TGTGCCAGCAGTGGGGTGGGGGGGCCCGGAGAGACCCAGTACTTC. Residues: CASSGVGGPGETQYF. The chain couples TRBV2 to TRBJ2-5; the D gene is possibly TRBD2 (7 bases). The ends were cut back, 4 bases at V and 4 bases at J, with 16 bases in the middle. Germline values: CDR1 SNHLY, CDR2 FYNNEI. The CDR3 length is 15 residues.

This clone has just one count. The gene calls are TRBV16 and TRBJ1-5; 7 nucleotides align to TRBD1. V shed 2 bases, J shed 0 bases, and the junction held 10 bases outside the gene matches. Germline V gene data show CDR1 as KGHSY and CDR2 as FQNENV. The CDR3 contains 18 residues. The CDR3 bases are TGTGCCAGCAGCCAACTACCCCAGGGGGGGAATAGCAATCAGCCCCAGCATTTT. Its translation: CASSQLPQGGNSNQPQHF.

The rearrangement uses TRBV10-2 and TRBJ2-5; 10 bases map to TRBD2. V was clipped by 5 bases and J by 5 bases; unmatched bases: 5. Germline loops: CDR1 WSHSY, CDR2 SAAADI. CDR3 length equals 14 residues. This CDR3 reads CASSPTSGWETQYF. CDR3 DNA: TGCGCCAGCAGTCCGACTAGCGGGTGGGAGACCCAGTACTTC.

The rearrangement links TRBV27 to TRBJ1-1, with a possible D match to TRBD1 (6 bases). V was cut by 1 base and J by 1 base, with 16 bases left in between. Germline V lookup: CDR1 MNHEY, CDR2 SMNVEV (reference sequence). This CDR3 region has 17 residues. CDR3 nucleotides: TGTGCCAGCAGTTTATACTCAGGGGCCGGGGGGAACACTGAAGCTTTCTTT. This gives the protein CASSLYSGAGGNTEAFF.

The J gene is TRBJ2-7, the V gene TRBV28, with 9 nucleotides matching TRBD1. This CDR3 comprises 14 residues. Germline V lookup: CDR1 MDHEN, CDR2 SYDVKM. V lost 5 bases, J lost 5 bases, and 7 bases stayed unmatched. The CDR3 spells CASSAQGAEDEQYF. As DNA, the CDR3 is TGTGCCAGCAGTGCACAGGGGGCCGAGGACGAGCAGTACTTC.

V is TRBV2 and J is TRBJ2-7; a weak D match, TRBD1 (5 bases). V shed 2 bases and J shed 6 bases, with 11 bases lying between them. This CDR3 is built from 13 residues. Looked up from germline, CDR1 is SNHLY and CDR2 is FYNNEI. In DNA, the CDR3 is TGTGCCAGCAGTGAAAACGACAGATCCGAGCAGTACTTC. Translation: CASSENDRSEQYF.

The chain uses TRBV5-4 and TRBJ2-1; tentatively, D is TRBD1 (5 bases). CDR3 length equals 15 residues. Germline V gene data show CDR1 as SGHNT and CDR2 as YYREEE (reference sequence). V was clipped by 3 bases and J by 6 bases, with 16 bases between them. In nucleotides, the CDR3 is TGTGCCAGCAGCTGGGAAGGGGCTTGGAGCAATGAGCAGTTCTTC. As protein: CASSWEGAWSNEQFF.

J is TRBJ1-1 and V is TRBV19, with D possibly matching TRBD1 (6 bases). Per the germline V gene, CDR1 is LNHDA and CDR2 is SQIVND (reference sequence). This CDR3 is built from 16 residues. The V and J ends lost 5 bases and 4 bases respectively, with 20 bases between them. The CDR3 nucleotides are TGTGCCAGTAGTGTCAAAAAACAGGGAGGCAGCACTGAAGCTTTCTTT. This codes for CASSVKKQGGSTEAFF. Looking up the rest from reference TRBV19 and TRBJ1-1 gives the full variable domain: DGGITQSPKYLFRKEGQNVTLSCEQNLNHDAMYWYRQDPGQGLRLIYYSQIVNDFQKGDIAEGYSVSREKKESFPLTVTSAQKNPTAFYLCASSVKKQGGSTEAFFGQGTRLTVV.

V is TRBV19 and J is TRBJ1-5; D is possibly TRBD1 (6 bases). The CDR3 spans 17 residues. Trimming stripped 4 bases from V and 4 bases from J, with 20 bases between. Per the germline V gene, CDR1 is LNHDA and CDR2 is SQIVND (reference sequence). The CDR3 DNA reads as TGTGCCAGTAGTACGGGACACCTCACGGACCTAAATCAGCCCCAGCATTTT. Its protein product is CASSTGHLTDLNQPQHF.

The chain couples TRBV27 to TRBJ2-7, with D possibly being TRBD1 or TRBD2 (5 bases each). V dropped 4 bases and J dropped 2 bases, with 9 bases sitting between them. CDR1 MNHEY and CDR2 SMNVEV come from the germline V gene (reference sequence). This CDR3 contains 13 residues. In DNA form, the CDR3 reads TGTGCCAGCAGTTATCAGGGACCCTACGAGCAGTACTTC. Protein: CASSYQGPYEQYF.

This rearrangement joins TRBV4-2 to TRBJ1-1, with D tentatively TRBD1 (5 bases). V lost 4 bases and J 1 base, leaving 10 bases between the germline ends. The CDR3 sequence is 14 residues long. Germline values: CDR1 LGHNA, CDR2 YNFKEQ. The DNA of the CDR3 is TGTGCCAGCAGCCTTGGCGGGGCGAACACTGAAGCTTTCTTT. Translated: CASSLGGANTEAFF.

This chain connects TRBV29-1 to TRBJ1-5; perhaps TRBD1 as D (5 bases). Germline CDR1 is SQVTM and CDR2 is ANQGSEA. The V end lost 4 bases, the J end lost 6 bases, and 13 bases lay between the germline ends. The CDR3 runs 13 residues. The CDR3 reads CSVGEGARQPQHF. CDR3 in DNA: TGCAGCGTTGGGGAAGGGGCCCGTCAGCCCCAGCATTTT.

Here the CDR3 reads CASSHLLAEETQYF. CDR3 coding DNA: TGTGCCAGCAGCCACCTACTAGCGGAAGAGACCCAGTACTTC. The chain employs TRBV14 and TRBJ2-5; 8 nucleotides align to TRBD2. With 3 bases clipped from V and 3 bases from J, the junction kept 3 bases outside the gene matches. The CDR3 is 14 residues long. Germline-derived CDR1 and CDR2 are SGHDN and FVKESK.

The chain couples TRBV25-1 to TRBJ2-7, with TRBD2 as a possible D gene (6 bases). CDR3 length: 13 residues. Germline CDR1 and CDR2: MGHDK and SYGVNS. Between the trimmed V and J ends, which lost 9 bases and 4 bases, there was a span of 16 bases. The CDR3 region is CASGAGKGYEQYF. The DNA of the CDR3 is TGTGCCAGTGGCGCGGGGAAGGGTTACGAGCAGTACTTC.

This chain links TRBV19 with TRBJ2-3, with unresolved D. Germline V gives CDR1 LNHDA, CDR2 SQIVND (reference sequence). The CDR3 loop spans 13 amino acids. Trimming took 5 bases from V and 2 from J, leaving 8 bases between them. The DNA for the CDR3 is TGTGCCAGTAGTCTACAATCCACAGATACGCAGTATTTT. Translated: CASSLQSTDTQYF.

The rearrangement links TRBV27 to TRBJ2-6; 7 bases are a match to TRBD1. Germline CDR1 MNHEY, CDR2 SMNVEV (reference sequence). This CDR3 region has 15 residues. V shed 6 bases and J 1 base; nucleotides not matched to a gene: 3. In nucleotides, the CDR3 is TGTGCCAGCAGCTCAGGGGGATCTGGGGCCAACGTCCTGACTTTC. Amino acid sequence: CASSSGGSGANVLTF.